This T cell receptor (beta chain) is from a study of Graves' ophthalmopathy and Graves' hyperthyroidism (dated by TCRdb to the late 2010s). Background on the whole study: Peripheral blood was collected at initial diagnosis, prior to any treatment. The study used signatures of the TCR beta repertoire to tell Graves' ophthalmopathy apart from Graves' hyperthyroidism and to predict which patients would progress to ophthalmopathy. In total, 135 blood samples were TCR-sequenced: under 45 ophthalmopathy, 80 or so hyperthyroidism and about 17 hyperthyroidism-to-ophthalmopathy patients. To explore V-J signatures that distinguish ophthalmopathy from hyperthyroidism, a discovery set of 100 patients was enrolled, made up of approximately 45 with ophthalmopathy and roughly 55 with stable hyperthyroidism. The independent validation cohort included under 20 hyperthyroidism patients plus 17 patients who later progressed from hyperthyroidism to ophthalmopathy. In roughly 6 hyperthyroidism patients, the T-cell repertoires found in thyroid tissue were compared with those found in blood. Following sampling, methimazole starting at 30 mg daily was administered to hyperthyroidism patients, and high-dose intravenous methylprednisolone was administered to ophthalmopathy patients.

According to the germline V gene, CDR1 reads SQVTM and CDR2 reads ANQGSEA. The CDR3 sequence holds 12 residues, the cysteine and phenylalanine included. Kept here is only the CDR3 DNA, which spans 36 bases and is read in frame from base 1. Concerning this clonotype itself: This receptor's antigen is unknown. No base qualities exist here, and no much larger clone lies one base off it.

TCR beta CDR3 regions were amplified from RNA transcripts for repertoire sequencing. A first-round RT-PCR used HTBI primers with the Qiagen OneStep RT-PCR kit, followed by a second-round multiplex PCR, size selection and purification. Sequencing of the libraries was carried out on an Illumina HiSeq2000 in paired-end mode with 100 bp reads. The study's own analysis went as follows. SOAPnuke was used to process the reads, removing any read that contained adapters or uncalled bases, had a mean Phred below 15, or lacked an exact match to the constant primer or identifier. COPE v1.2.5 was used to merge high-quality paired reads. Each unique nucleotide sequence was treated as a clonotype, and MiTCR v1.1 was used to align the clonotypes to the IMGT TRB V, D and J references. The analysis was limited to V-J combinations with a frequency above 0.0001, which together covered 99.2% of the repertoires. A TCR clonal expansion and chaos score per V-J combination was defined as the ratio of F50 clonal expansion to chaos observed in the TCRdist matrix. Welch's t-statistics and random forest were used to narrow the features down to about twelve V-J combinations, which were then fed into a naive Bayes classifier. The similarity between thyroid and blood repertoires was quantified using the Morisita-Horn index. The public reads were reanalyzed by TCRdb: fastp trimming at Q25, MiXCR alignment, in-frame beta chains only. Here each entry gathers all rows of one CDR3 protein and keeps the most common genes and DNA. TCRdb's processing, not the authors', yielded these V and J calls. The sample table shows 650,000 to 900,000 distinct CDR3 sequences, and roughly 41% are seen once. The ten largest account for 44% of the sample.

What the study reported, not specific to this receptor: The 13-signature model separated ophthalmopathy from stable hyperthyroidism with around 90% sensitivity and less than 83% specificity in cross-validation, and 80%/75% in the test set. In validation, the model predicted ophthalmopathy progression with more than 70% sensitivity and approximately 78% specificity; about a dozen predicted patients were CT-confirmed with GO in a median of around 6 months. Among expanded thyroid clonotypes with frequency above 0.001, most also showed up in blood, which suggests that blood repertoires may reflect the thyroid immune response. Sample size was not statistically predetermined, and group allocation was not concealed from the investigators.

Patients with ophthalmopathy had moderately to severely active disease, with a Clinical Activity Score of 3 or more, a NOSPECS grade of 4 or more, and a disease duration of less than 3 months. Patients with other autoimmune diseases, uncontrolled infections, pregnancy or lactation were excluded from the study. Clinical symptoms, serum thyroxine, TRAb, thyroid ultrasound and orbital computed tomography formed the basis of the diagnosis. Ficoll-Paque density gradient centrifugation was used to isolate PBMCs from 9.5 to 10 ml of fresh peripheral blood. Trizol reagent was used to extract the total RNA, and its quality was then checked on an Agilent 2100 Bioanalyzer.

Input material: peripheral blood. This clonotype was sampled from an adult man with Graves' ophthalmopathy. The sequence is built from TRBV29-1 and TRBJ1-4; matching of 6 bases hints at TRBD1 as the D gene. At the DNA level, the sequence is TGCATACGGGGGGGGGCCGGCGGAAAACTGTTTTTT. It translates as CIRGGAGGKLFF. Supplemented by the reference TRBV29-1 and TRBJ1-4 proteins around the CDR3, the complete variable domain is SAVISQKPSRDICQRGTSLTIQCQVDSQVTMMFWYRQQPGQSLTLIATANQGSEATYESGFVIDKFPISRPNLTFSTLTVSNMSPEDSSIYLCIRGGAGGKLFFGSGTQLSVL.